The clone carrying this T cell receptor beta chain was seen at least ten times. This specimen belongs to a study of regulatory T cells in long-lasting Graves disease. Study summary: The antithyroid drugs taken by newly diagnosed Graves' patients had been used for under 3 months.

CDR1 is SEHNR and CDR2 is FQNEAQ in the germline V gene (reference sequence). This CDR3 has 16 residues. The V and J ends lost 5 bases and 2 bases, in that order; junction bases with no gene match: 8. Building of the TCR beta libraries involved iRepertoire HTBI primers and Arm-PCR of CDR3 regions. From the multiplex PCR reads, TCRdb called clonotypes with MiXCR, one entry per CDR3 protein. The data show 300,000 to 400,000 distinct CDR3 sequences, 15% to 20% seen once. This sample's time point: newly diagnosed GD, antithyroid drugs for less than 3 months. Scientists built the TCR library using RNA that was extracted from PBMCs. Diagnosis followed American Thyroid Association guidelines for Graves' disease. The source of the patients was an endocrinology department in Xi'an, China.

The sample was peripheral blood mononuclear cells (PBMCs), taken at new diagnosis, from a patient treated with antithyroid drugs. This receptor was taken from a female donor with Graves disease. The chain carries TRBV7-9 and TRBJ2-3; TRBD2 matches 9 bases. The CDR3 region is CASSPRVAGATDTQYF. CDR3 nucleotides: TGTGCCAGCAGCCCCCGGGTAGCGGGAGCCACAGATACGCAGTATTTT.